These 10 T cell receptor beta chains originate from one sample sequenced in a study of cytomegalovirus exposure and HLA in healthy donors. The primer mix had 60 Vbeta and 13 Jbeta primers. Sequenced by immunoSEQ multiplex PCR; TCRdb stores in-frame clones only, minus some. The sample has 85,000 to 130,000 clones, about a tenth seen once. The sequencing input was PBMCs. These receptors were collected from a man aged 35 to 55 in good health and CMV-seropositive.

V and J are TRBV12-5 and TRBJ2-2, with TRBD2 identical over 8 bases. Germline CDR1 is LGHNT and CDR2 is FRNRAP. Losses at the gene ends were 7 bases for V and 1 base for J; bases not matched to a gene: 11. The CDR3 runs to 17 residues. The CDR3 sequence: CASATSAGALNTGELFF. The DNA for the CDR3 is TGTGCTAGTGCCACATCAGCGGGGGCCCTGAACACCGGGGAGCTGTTTTTT.

The CDR3 reads CASSVDQDWSYEQYF. CDR3 in DNA: TGTGCCAGCAGCGTAGACCAGGACTGGTCCTACGAGCAGTACTTC. This chain links TRBV9 with TRBJ2-7; possible D gene TRBD2, 5 bases. Per the germline V gene, CDR1 is SGDLS and CDR2 is YYNGEE. The CDR3 has 15 amino acids. V lost 0 bases and J 1 base, leaving 11 bases between the germline ends.

V usage is TRBV7-9 and J usage is TRBJ1-5; D gene ambiguous. Trimming removed 1 base from V and 6 bases from J, with 4 bases in between. The germline V gene has CDR1 SEHNR and CDR2 FQNEAQ (reference sequence). This CDR3 spans 12 amino acids. The CDR3 DNA reads as TGTGCCAGCAGCTTAGGGGCTCAGCCCCAGCATTTT. Translated, it gives CASSLGAQPQHF.

The rearrangement joins TRBV9 to TRBJ2-1, with 11 nucleotides matching TRBD2. Germline V gene lookup returns CDR1 SGDLS and CDR2 YYNGEE. The CDR3 runs 16 residues. V shed 4 bases and J 6 bases; nucleotides not matched to a gene: 9. For the CDR3, the DNA is TGTGCCAGCAGCACAGCCGGGACTAGCGGAACCAATGAGCAGTTCTTC. Translated, it gives CASSTAGTSGTNEQFF.

CDR3 in amino acids: CASSQGSGNEQFF. The CDR3 nucleotides are TGCGCCAGCAGCCAAGGTAGCGGCAATGAGCAGTTCTTC. V usage is TRBV4-1 and J usage is TRBJ2-1; D possibly corresponds to TRBD2 (6 bases). The CDR3 extends over 13 amino acids. V was trimmed by 1 base and J by 6 bases, leaving 7 bases between them. CDR1 MGHRA and CDR2 YSYEKL come from the germline V gene.

The DNA of the CDR3 is TGTGCCAGCAGCCTACTAGCGGGAGACGATACGCAGTATTTT. Translating it yields CASSLLAGDDTQYF. V is TRBV7-2 and J is TRBJ2-3; 11 bases are shared with TRBD2. V lost 5 bases and J lost 6; bases outside the gene matches: 4. The V gene's germline CDR1 is SGHTA and CDR2 FQGNSA. The CDR3 runs to 14 residues.

This clone turned up a few times. The chain links TRBV15 to TRBJ2-4, with a weak D call TRBD1 (6 bases). V was clipped by 0 bases and J by 2 bases, with 14 bases between them. The germline CDR1 and CDR2 sequences are LNHNV and YYDKDF (reference sequence). The CDR3 length is 17 residues. CDR3 nucleotide sequence: TGTGCCACCAGCAGAGATATTGGACAGTCCTCCAAAAACATTCAGTACTTC. Its translation: CATSRDIGQSSKNIQYF.

The chain joins TRBV27 to TRBJ1-6; D uncertain. The germline V gene encodes CDR1 MNHEY and CDR2 SMNVEV (reference sequence). The V and J ends lost 8 bases and 5 bases respectively, with 13 bases between them. There are 14 residues in the CDR3. The chain's CDR3 is CASRKSENNSPLHF. In DNA form, the CDR3 reads TGTGCCAGCCGAAAGTCGGAGAATAATTCACCCCTCCACTTT.

This clone was found a few times. The chain carries TRBV9 and TRBJ1-2; D is ambiguous. Germline CDR1 is SGDLS and CDR2 is YYNGEE. The germline V and J ends were trimmed by 5 bases and 2 bases, with 13 bases remaining between them. The CDR3 loop spans 14 amino acids. The CDR3: CASRGDGVNYGYTF. The CDR3, as DNA: TGTGCCAGCAGGGGAGACGGGGTGAACTATGGCTACACCTTC.

This clone was seen only a few times. V is TRBV30 and J is TRBJ1-5; 7 bases line up with TRBD1. CDR1 is GTSNPN and CDR2 is SVGIG in the germline V gene (reference sequence). The trim removed 3 bases at V and 5 bases at J, leaving 7 bases unmatched. The CDR3 totals 14 residues. CDR3 sequence: CAWSPGTVHQPQHF. CDR3 DNA sequence: TGTGCCTGGAGCCCTGGGACAGTGCATCAGCCCCAGCATTTT.